Following are 21 T cell receptor beta chains from one sample sequenced in a study of shared clonotypes between healthy human individuals. The data were produced by immunoSEQ multiplex PCR, yet TCRdb's version contains in-frame clones alone and is incomplete. The table lists about 520,000 clones, 90% to 96% of them singletons, with approximately 0.06% in the top ten. The sequenced material came from naive CD4+ T cells sorted from blood. Documented subset: CD45RA+ positively selected. These receptors came from a woman between 25 and 40 years old in good health.

The chain uses TRBV5-1 and TRBJ1-1; D may be TRBD1 (5 bases). The length of the CDR3 is 13 residues. V was pared by 0 bases and J by 6 bases, with 9 bases between. Germline V gene lookup returns CDR1 SGHRS and CDR2 YFSETQ. The CDR3 protein is CASSLGRDSEAFF. DNA of the CDR3: TGCGCCAGCAGCTTGGGTCGGGACTCTGAAGCTTTCTTT. The full variable domain, with the rest looked up from reference TRBV5-1 and TRBJ1-1, is KAGVTQTPRYLIKTRGQQVTLSCSPISGHRSVSWYQQTPGQGLQFLFEYFSETQRNKGNFPGRFSGRQFSNSRSEMNVSTLELGDSALYLCASSLGRDSEAFFGQGTRLTVV.

CDR3 DNA: TGTGCCAGTAGTACAGGGACTAGCGGGAGGAATGAGCAGTTCTTC. Its protein is CASSTGTSGRNEQFF. The rearrangement joins TRBV19 to TRBJ2-1; 15 positions match TRBD2. The CDR3 consists of 15 residues. V lost 4 bases to trimming and J lost 7 bases; unmatched junction nucleotides: 2. Germline V gives CDR1 LNHDA, CDR2 SQIVND (reference sequence).

The V call is TRBV5-1, the J call TRBJ2-7; 8 bases align to TRBD1. CDR1 is SGHRS, CDR2 YFSETQ, per germline. The CDR3 is 13 residues long. V lost 4 bases and J lost 5; bases outside the gene matches: 5. The CDR3 DNA follows: TGCGCCAGCAGCCAGGGACAGGTCGACGAGCAGTACTTC. Translation gives CASSQGQVDEQYF.

The genes are TRBV19 and TRBJ1-2, with D unresolved. The CDR3 totals 13 residues. CDR1 and CDR2 (germline): LNHDA, SQIVND (reference sequence). With 3 bases removed from V and 4 bases from J, the gap between germline ends came to 9 bases. CDR3 in amino acids: CASSIPLGYGYTF. In nucleotides, the CDR3 is TGTGCCAGTAGTATCCCCCTGGGCTATGGCTACACCTTC.

The rearrangement links TRBV18 to TRBJ1-2; a possible D gene is TRBD1 (5 bases). The germline V gene encodes CDR1 KGHSH and CDR2 LQKENI. V was clipped by 0 bases and J by 6 bases, with 23 bases between them. This CDR3 region has 18 residues. The CDR3 sequence: CASSPPNSGGRTMDGYTF. Written as DNA, the CDR3 is TGTGCCAGCTCACCACCTAACTCGGGGGGTAGGACGATGGATGGCTACACCTTC.

The genes are TRBV7-3 and TRBJ1-1, with D unresolved. CDR1 and CDR2 from the germline V gene are SGHTA and FQGTGA. CDR3 length equals 14 residues. V dropped 3 bases and J dropped 5 bases, with 13 bases sitting between them. The CDR3 region has the DNA TGTGCCAGCAGCTTTGGAGGGAAGCAGACTGAAGCTTTCTTT. It is translated as CASSFGGKQTEAFF.

This chain joins TRBV28 and TRBJ2-1; D is perhaps TRBD1 (5 bases). This CDR3 has 11 amino acids. Trimming shortened V by 2 bases and J by 12 bases, and 8 bases separated the two germline ends. The V gene's germline CDR1 is MDHEN and CDR2 SYDVKM. CDR3: CASSLRGWQFF. The CDR3 coding sequence is TGTGCCAGCAGTTTAAGGGGATGGCAGTTCTTC.

The J gene is TRBJ2-1, the V gene TRBV5-8; TRBD2 agrees at 12 bases. After removal of 0 bases from V and 7 bases from J, the junction contained 11 bases not matched to a gene. The V gene's germline CDR1 is SGHTS and CDR2 YDEGEE. This CDR3 has 18 amino acids. CDR3 protein: CASSLGRLAGAIGNEQFF. CDR3 coding DNA: TGTGCCAGCAGCTTGGGTCGACTAGCGGGAGCTATAGGGAATGAGCAGTTCTTC.

This clone showed up just a few times. V usage is TRBV5-1 and J usage is TRBJ1-2, with TRBD1 identical over 7 bases. The V and J ends lost 4 bases and 3 bases, in that order; junction bases with no gene match: 3. Germline V gene lookup returns CDR1 SGHRS and CDR2 YFSETQ. The CDR3 has 13 residues. The CDR3 region has the DNA TGCGCCAGCAGCGCCCAGGGGGACTATGGCTACACCTTC. This codes for CASSAQGDYGYTF.

This sequence joins TRBV23-1 and TRBJ2-7, with a tentative D call TRBD1 (6 bases). TRBV23-1 is marked as an open reading frame, function uncertain. The V and J ends lost 3 bases and 2 bases respectively, with 11 bases between them. This CDR3 is built from 14 residues. CDR3 in DNA: TGCGCCAGCAGTCACCGACAGGACACCTACGAGCAGTACTTC. The encoded protein is CASSHRQDTYEQYF.

The chain links TRBV5-1 to TRBJ2-3; D gene unclear. V was trimmed by 0 bases and J by 0 bases, leaving 11 bases between them. This CDR3 region has 16 residues. Per germline, CDR1 SGHRS and CDR2 YFSETQ. As DNA, the CDR3 is TGCGCCAGCAGCTTGGCTGGGGTCCCTAGCACAGATACGCAGTATTTT. Translation: CASSLAGVPSTDTQYF.

In this sample, this clone turned up a few times. The rearrangement uses TRBV5-8 and TRBJ2-7, with D uncertain. V was clipped by 2 bases and J by 2 bases, with 8 bases between them. The CDR3 totals 13 residues. Germline V lookup: CDR1 SGHTS, CDR2 YDEGEE. The CDR3 DNA sequence: TGTGCCAGCAGCTTTCGACGAACCTACGAGCAGTACTTC. Its translation: CASSFRRTYEQYF.

The gene calls are TRBV28 and TRBJ2-7; 7 bases are shared with TRBD1. CDR3 length: 16 amino acids. Trimming at V came to 6 bases and at J to 0 bases, leaving 11 bases not matched to a gene. Germline loops: CDR1 MDHEN, CDR2 SYDVKM. The CDR3 DNA reads as TGTGCCAGCAGCCTTCTCTCGGGACAGTCCTCCTACGAGCAGTACTTC. The encoded protein is CASSLLSGQSSYEQYF.

The chain uses TRBV28 and TRBJ2-5; the D gene is possibly TRBD1 (6 bases). In germline, CDR1 is MDHEN, CDR2 SYDVKM. V gave up 3 bases and J gave up 6 bases, with 14 bases separating them. The CDR3 consists of 14 residues. The CDR3 bases are TGTGCCAGCAGTTTTGGGGGCGTAGCAAAGACCCAGTACTTC. Amino acids: CASSFGGVAKTQYF.

This clone was recorded only once. This chain joins TRBV25-1 and TRBJ2-7, with D perhaps matching TRBD2 (6 bases). The length of the CDR3 is 16 residues. Trimming pared 0 bases from V and 1 base from J, leaving 13 bases between. CDR1 and CDR2 (germline): MGHDK, SYGVNS. The CDR3 nucleotides read TGTGCCAGCAGTGAATACCGTGGGGGGAGTTCCTACGAGCAGTACTTC. Translated: CASSEYRGGSSYEQYF.

The rearrangement uses TRBV19 and TRBJ2-2, with D perhaps TRBD2 (6 bases). The CDR3 spans 16 residues. Germline V gene lookup returns CDR1 LNHDA and CDR2 SQIVND (reference sequence). Trimming shortened V by 5 bases and J by 4 bases, and 17 bases separated the two germline ends. The CDR3 protein is CASSRAAGQPTGELFF. The CDR3 region has the DNA TGTGCCAGTAGTCGTGCGGCGGGGCAGCCCACCGGGGAGCTGTTTTTT.

The V call is TRBV6-1, the J call TRBJ1-4; D is undetermined. The CDR3 is 15 residues long. The germline V gene has CDR1 MNHNS and CDR2 SASEGT. Trimming removed 8 bases from V and 0 bases from J, with 13 bases in between. The CDR3 DNA reads TGTGCCAGCGCGACCCGTGCGGCAACTAATGAAAAACTGTTTTTT. Translation gives CASATRAATNEKLFF.

The V call is TRBV7-9, the J call TRBJ2-3; 8 bases are a match to TRBD2. V shed 3 bases and J 3 bases; nucleotides not matched to a gene: 11. CDR1 is SEHNR and CDR2 is FQNEAQ in the germline V gene (reference sequence). The CDR3 has 17 amino acids. CDR3 sequence (DNA): TGTGCCAGCAGCTTTCTTTTAGCGGGACCGATGACAGATACGCAGTATTTT. Amino acids: CASSFLLAGPMTDTQYF.

V is TRBV4-1 and J is TRBJ1-5; D is uncertain. Trimming left V 0 bases short and J 1 base short, with 4 bases between. This CDR3 has 14 residues. In germline, CDR1 is MGHRA, CDR2 YSYEKL. The CDR3: CASSQEGSNQPQHF. The CDR3 nucleotides are TGCGCCAGCAGCCAAGAGGGGAGCAATCAGCCCCAGCATTTT.

The gene calls are TRBV7-2 and TRBJ1-1, with 8 positions matching TRBD1. CDR1 is SGHTA, CDR2 FQGNSA, per germline. The junction had 2 bases not matched to a gene; V was cut back by 1 base and J by 1 base. CDR3 length: 15 residues. This CDR3 reads CASSLVGTGNTEAFF. CDR3 nucleotides: TGTGCCAGCAGCTTAGTCGGGACAGGGAACACTGAAGCTTTCTTT.

CDR3 loop: CSAGGASGASTDTQYF. The CDR3, as DNA: TGCAGCGCAGGAGGGGCCTCGGGGGCTAGCACAGATACGCAGTATTTT. The genes are TRBV29-1 and TRBJ2-3; possibly TRBD1 or TRBD2 for D (6 bases each). This CDR3 has 16 residues. The V and J ends lost 7 bases and 0 bases respectively, with 20 bases between them. In germline, CDR1 is SQVTM, CDR2 ANQGSEA.